The rows below give T cell receptor beta chains drawn from one sample of a study of CD8 T cells in ankylosing spondylitis. TCRdb used MiXCR to reprocess the 5' RACE reads, holding one entry per CDR3 protein. Here the sample spans hundreds of thousands of distinct CDR3 sequences, 10% to 13% being singletons. The sample was blood, either unsorted or a sorted T cell fraction (not recorded which). Every receptor here comes from a male donor with ankylosing spondylitis or in good health (not recorded which). The CDR3 runs from the conserved cysteine through the conserved F or W. A D gene is named only where the DNA matches it firmly. Not every row has a clone size; where given, it reads once, few, many or a size class.

-	TRBJ2-4	many	TRBV12-3/TRBV12-4	TGTGCCAGCACCTTCGGTACAGAAAAAAACATTCAGTACTTC	CASTFGTEKNIQYF
TRBD2	TRBJ2-1	many	TRBV27	TGTGCCAGCAGCTGGGGGGGTCAACTGTACAATGAGCAGTTCTTC	CASSWGGQLYNEQFF
TRBD1	TRBJ1-4	few	TRBV5-1	TGCGCCAGCAGCTTGGAAGGGACAGGGACTAATGAAAAACTGTTTTTT	CASSLEGTGTNEKLFF
-	TRBJ2-7	few	TRBV6-5	TGTGCCAGCAGTTACTCGAGCGGTACGCAAGAGGAGCAGTACTTC	CASSYSSGTQEEQYF
-	TRBJ2-4	many	TRBV5-1	TGCGCCAGCAGCCTCGACGGGGGTTCTGGCAAAAACATTCAGTACTTC	CASSLDGGSGKNIQYF
-	TRBJ2-1	many	TRBV18	TGTGCCAGCTCGAGGGACGTCGACCCCTACAATGAGCAGTTCTTC	CASSRDVDPYNEQFF
TRBD1	TRBJ2-7	-	TRBV5-1	TGCGCCAGCAGCTCGACGACAGGGAGCTACGAGCAGTACTTC	CASSSTTGSYEQYF
-	TRBJ1-1	many	TRBV7-2	TGTGCCAGCAGCTCCCGACAGAACACTGAAGCTTTCTTT	CASSSRQNTEAFF
-	TRBJ2-7	few	TRBV20-1	TGCAGTGCTATGCCGGGGACCAGAGAGCAGTACTTC	CSAMPGTREQYF
TRBD2	TRBJ2-3	many	TRBV7-2	TGTGCCAGCAGCCCTCTAGCGGGGGTAGATACGCAGTATTTT	CASSPLAGVDTQYF
-	TRBJ2-5	few	TRBV11-2	TGTGCCAGCAGCTTAGAGCGGTTTTCTTCGGGGGGCCATCAAGAGACCCAGTACTTC	CASSLERFSSGGHQETQYF
TRBD2	TRBJ2-2	-	TRBV11-1	TGTGGCAGCAGTTCCGGGACTAGCGGACACACCGGGGAGCTGTTTTTT	CGSSSGTSGHTGELFF
-	TRBJ1-5	-	TRBV5-4	TGTGCCAGCAGCTTGGCCGGCGCTGGTCAGCCCCAGCATTTT	CASSLAGAGQPQHF
-	TRBJ2-1	many	TRBV5-1	TGCGCCAGCAGCTTGGAGTTGCCCTACAATGAGCAGTTCTTC	CASSLELPYNEQFF
TRBD2	TRBJ2-1	few	TRBV28	TGTGCCAGCAGTCCCACGGGAGCGGGGGCCTACAATGAGCAGTTCTTC	CASSPTGAGAYNEQFF
TRBD1	TRBJ1-2	few	TRBV3-1	TGTGCCAGCAGCCAAGCTTCGACAGGGGTGCGGTATGGCTACACCTTC	CASSQASTGVRYGYTF
-	TRBJ2-7	many	TRBV6-5	TGTGCCAGCAGTTACCACTTTGGGGGGGCTTCCTACGAGCAGTACTTC	CASSYHFGGASYEQYF
-	TRBJ2-3	many	TRBV9	TGTGCCAGCAGCGTAGAGGATACGCAGTATTTT	CASSVEDTQYF
-	TRBJ2-5	-	TRBV9	TGTGCCAGCAGCGTAGGATTAAGGGGTGGCGAAGAGACCCAGTACTTC	CASSVGLRGGEETQYF
TRBD2	TRBJ2-7	few	TRBV27	TGTGCCAGCAGTTTGAGCAAGGGGCTGCTAGCGGGGGACGAGCAGTACTTC	CASSLSKGLLAGDEQYF
TRBD2	TRBJ2-3	-	TRBV15	TGTGCCACCAGCACCTCTCCCGGGACTAGCGGGGGGATCACAGATACGCAGTATTTT	CATSTSPGTSGGITDTQYF
-	TRBJ1-2	many	TRBV6-6	TGTGCCAGCAGGATGGAGGGACTCTATGGCTACACCTTC	CASRMEGLYGYTF
TRBD1	TRBJ1-2	few	TRBV19	TGTGCCAGTAGTGATCGGTGGAGAGGGGGCAACTATGGCTACACCTTC	CASSDRWRGGNYGYTF
-	TRBJ1-2	many	TRBV3-1	TGTGCCAGCAGCCAGGTAGCTGAATATGGCTACACCTTC	CASSQVAEYGYTF
-	TRBJ2-7	many	TRBV27	TGTGCCAGCAGTTTTAACCGGGGCTACGAGCAGTACTTC	CASSFNRGYEQYF
-	TRBJ2-7	many	TRBV12-3/TRBV12-4	TGTGCCAGCAGTTTTTCCGGGCTCTACGAGCAGTACTTC	CASSFSGLYEQYF
-	TRBJ2-7	few	TRBV20-1	TGCAGTGCTACTACGGAGCTCGATTACGAGCAGTACTTC	CSATTELDYEQYF
TRBD1	TRBJ1-6	-	TRBV3-1	TGTGCCAGCAGCCGCGCCCGGACAGGTCAAGGGGTTGGTTCACCCCTCCACTTT	CASSRARTGQGVGSPLHF
-	TRBJ2-5	many	TRBV6-4	TGTGCCAGCAGTGTCACGTCAGAAGAGACCCAGTACTTC	CASSVTSEETQYF
TRBD1	TRBJ1-2	many	TRBV20-1	TGCAGTGTCTCGACAGGGCCTAACTATGGCTACACCTTC	CSVSTGPNYGYTF
-	TRBJ1-1	many	TRBV27	TGTGCCAGCAGTTTAAACAGGGAGATCACTGAAGCTTTCTTT	CASSLNREITEAFF
-	TRBJ2-1	few	TRBV6-2/TRBV6-3	TGTGCCAGCAGTTACGGTGGCGGGGGCCGGAACAATGAGCAGTTCTTC	CASSYGGGGRNNEQFF
-	TRBJ2-6	many	TRBV6-5	TGTGCCAGCAGTTTACCAAACTCTGGGGCCAACGTCCTGACTTTC	CASSLPNSGANVLTF
TRBD1	TRBJ1-2	many	TRBV3-1	TGTGCCAGCAGCCAAGGGTGGGGGACAGGGGGCCTCGGCTATGGCTACACCTTC	CASSQGWGTGGLGYGYTF
-	TRBJ2-2	few	TRBV9	TGTGCCAGCAGCGTGTCAGGGGCGGAGACCGGGGAGCTGTTTTTT	CASSVSGAETGELFF
-	TRBJ2-4	many	TRBV11-2	TGTGCCAGCAGCTTAGAGGGGGGGGACAGAAACATTCAGTACTTC	CASSLEGGDRNIQYF
-	TRBJ2-1	-	TRBV14	TGTGCCAGCAGCCAAGCATTTGCGTACAATGAGCAGTTCTTC	CASSQAFAYNEQFF
-	TRBJ2-1	few	TRBV7-2	TGTGCCAGTAAAGCGTCGTCCTACAATGAGCAGTTCTTC	CASKASSYNEQFF
-	TRBJ1-5	many	TRBV2	TGTGCCAGCCACAGGGACGGCAATCAGCCCCAGCATTTT	CASHRDGNQPQHF
-	TRBJ2-2	many	TRBV11-2	TGTGCCAGCAGCTTAGATCTGTTCACCGGGGAGCTGTTTTTT	CASSLDLFTGELFF
TRBD1	TRBJ1-1	many	TRBV28	TGTGCCACCAGCGGAGACAGGGCTAAATACACTGAAGCTTTCTTT	CATSGDRAKYTEAFF
TRBD1	TRBJ1-2	many	TRBV20-1	TGCAGTGCCCGGGACAGGGTAATCTACACCTTC	CSARDRVIYTF
TRBD2	TRBJ2-3	many	TRBV12-3/TRBV12-4	TGTGCCAGCAGCCCACCTAACCCCGTGGCTCTAGCGGGGGGGCAGGATACGCAGTATTTT	CASSPPNPVALAGGQDTQYF
-	TRBJ2-1	-	TRBV14	TGTGCCAGCAGCCAGGCCACAGCTACTTACAATGAGCAGTTCTTC	CASSQATATYNEQFF
TRBD1	TRBJ2-7	many	TRBV6-5	TGTGCCAGCAGTTATGGGGGACAGGGCTACGAGCAGTACTTC	CASSYGGQGYEQYF
-	TRBJ2-1	few	TRBV5-8	TGTGCCAGCAGCTTGCGTCCCGACGGTGTCAATGAGCAGTTCTTC	CASSLRPDGVNEQFF
TRBD2	TRBJ2-7	few	TRBV6-1	TGTGCCAGCAGTGAAAACGGGGGACTAGCGGGGCCGAGCTCCTACGAGCAGTACTTC	CASSENGGLAGPSSYEQYF
TRBD2	TRBJ2-3	many	TRBV7-2	TGTGCCAGCAGCGTAAAAGGGACTAGCGGCACAGATACGCAGTATTTT	CASSVKGTSGTDTQYF
-	TRBJ2-1	many	TRBV27	TGTGCCAGCAACGACAACTACAATGAGCAGTTCTTC	CASNDNYNEQFF
-	TRBJ1-6	-	TRBV7-9	TGTGCCAGCAGCTCAGGGACAAGAGATAATTCACCCCTCCACTTT	CASSSGTRDNSPLHF
-	TRBJ2-3	-	TRBV7-2	TGTGCCAGCAGCCCCGCGCGGGCGGTCACAGATACGCAGTATTTT	CASSPARAVTDTQYF
-	TRBJ2-2	few	TRBV5-1	TGCGCCAGCAGAGGCGGGGAGAACACCGGGGAGCTGTTTTTT	CASRGGENTGELFF
-	TRBJ1-4	many	TRBV5-6	TGTGCCAGCAGCCAACCGCAGGGTGGAGGTGAAAAACTGTTTTTT	CASSQPQGGGEKLFF